This T cell receptor (beta chain) appears in the sequencing data of a study of Graves' ophthalmopathy and Graves' hyperthyroidism. CDR3 regions of TCR beta were amplified from RNA transcripts. HTBI primers were employed in first-round RT-PCR, then a second-round multiplex PCR followed. MiXCR, applied by TCRdb to the multiplex PCR reads, yields one record per CDR3 protein. Here the sample spans roughly 300,000 distinct CDR3 sequences, under 20% being singletons. The table lists this clonotype with many counts. The germline V gene encodes CDR1 SGDLS and CDR2 YYNGEE. The CDR3 has 16 residues. With V trimmed by 0 bases and J by 1 base, 6 bases remained unmatched.

The chain joins TRBV9 to TRBJ1-1; the match to TRBD1 covers 7 bases. The clonotype was recovered from an adult man with Graves' ophthalmopathy. Material for sequencing was peripheral blood. This CDR3 is CASSVGLGTANTEAFF. The CDR3 DNA sequence: TGTGCCAGCAGCGTAGGGCTTGGGACAGCGAACACTGAAGCTTTCTTT.